Listed below are T cell receptor beta chains from one sample, sequenced in a study of cytomegalovirus exposure and HLA in healthy donors. Profiled with immunoSEQ multiplex PCR; TCRdb holds only in-frame clones, not every one. The profile shows 78,000 or so clones, around 94% of them singletons. Sequencing was carried out using PBMCs. These receptors all come from a woman younger than 30 in good health and CMV-seropositive. The conserved cysteine and the conserved F or W are not part of the CDR3 here. The order of the fields is D gene, J gene, V gene, clone size, CDR3 protein. The D gene is left open where the match is weak. Size is omitted from some rows. Given values are once, few, many or a class for expanded clones.

D gene: NA; J gene: TRBJ1-2; V gene: TRBV7-3; clone size: NA; CDR3 protein: ASSAGTGDSYGYT
D gene: TRBD2; J gene: TRBJ2-3; V gene: TRBV18; clone size: NA; CDR3 protein: ASSPLGTTTDTQY
D gene: NA; J gene: TRBJ1-1; V gene: TRBV10-2; clone size: NA; CDR3 protein: ASRPAGGGNTEAF
D gene: NA; J gene: TRBJ2-3; V gene: TRBV5-1; clone size: NA; CDR3 protein: ASSLAGLEDTQY
D gene: NA; J gene: TRBJ2-5; V gene: TRBV5-1; clone size: NA; CDR3 protein: ASSFPGETQY
D gene: NA; J gene: TRBJ2-1; V gene: TRBV7-3; clone size: NA; CDR3 protein: ASSRGGNLNEQF
D gene: NA; J gene: TRBJ2-1; V gene: TRBV9; clone size: once; CDR3 protein: ASSVGGFSYNEQF
D gene: TRBD1; J gene: TRBJ2-7; V gene: TRBV6-1; clone size: NA; CDR3 protein: ASSELQGEIYYYYYEQY
D gene: TRBD1; J gene: TRBJ1-1; V gene: TRBV2; clone size: once; CDR3 protein: ASSEVWDSTEAF
D gene: NA; J gene: TRBJ1-5; V gene: TRBV18; clone size: NA; CDR3 protein: ASSLLRDQPQH
D gene: TRBD1; J gene: TRBJ1-2; V gene: TRBV6-1; clone size: NA; CDR3 protein: ASSRTGNGYT
D gene: TRBD2; J gene: TRBJ2-6; V gene: TRBV4-1; clone size: NA; CDR3 protein: ASSALAGLTGANVLT
D gene: NA; J gene: TRBJ1-2; V gene: TRBV5-4; clone size: NA; CDR3 protein: ASSLGIRQTQNGYT
D gene: NA; J gene: TRBJ2-4; V gene: TRBV1; clone size: once; CDR3 protein: TSSLGKAVGKNIQY
D gene: TRBD2; J gene: TRBJ2-5; V gene: TRBV7-2; clone size: NA; CDR3 protein: ASSHSGRGETQY
D gene: NA; J gene: TRBJ2-2; V gene: TRBV28; clone size: NA; CDR3 protein: ASRLYTGELF
D gene: TRBD1; J gene: TRBJ1-2; V gene: TRBV6-5; clone size: once; CDR3 protein: ASSSRQGGGYT
D gene: NA; J gene: TRBJ2-2; V gene: TRBV7-9; clone size: NA; CDR3 protein: ASSSTSPTYTGELF
D gene: NA; J gene: TRBJ2-1; V gene: TRBV4-2; clone size: NA; CDR3 protein: ASSQGQGLHNEQF
D gene: NA; J gene: TRBJ1-3; V gene: TRBV5-1; clone size: few; CDR3 protein: ASSLEVGGSGNTIY
D gene: TRBD1; J gene: TRBJ1-1; V gene: TRBV7-2; clone size: NA; CDR3 protein: ASSSRTGDYEAF
D gene: TRBD1; J gene: TRBJ2-4; V gene: TRBV19; clone size: NA; CDR3 protein: ASSIGNRGHLAKNIQY
D gene: NA; J gene: TRBJ1-6; V gene: TRBV6-6; clone size: NA; CDR3 protein: ASSYSLKGDSPLH
D gene: NA; J gene: TRBJ2-2; V gene: TRBV5-1; clone size: NA; CDR3 protein: ASSPGHLVNTGELF
D gene: TRBD1; J gene: TRBJ2-7; V gene: TRBV27; clone size: once; CDR3 protein: ASSPTTETGWVYEQY
D gene: TRBD2; J gene: TRBJ2-5; V gene: TRBV10-3; clone size: NA; CDR3 protein: AISESLREQETQY
D gene: TRBD1; J gene: TRBJ1-2; V gene: TRBV27; clone size: NA; CDR3 protein: ASSLFGTAKSKDGYT
D gene: NA; J gene: TRBJ2-3; V gene: TRBV18; clone size: once; CDR3 protein: ASSPNVGGTDTQY
D gene: TRBD2; J gene: TRBJ2-7; V gene: TRBV28; clone size: NA; CDR3 protein: ASSLPLAGGSSEQY
D gene: TRBD1; J gene: TRBJ2-7; V gene: TRBV2; clone size: NA; CDR3 protein: ASSEGQGLLSEQY
D gene: NA; J gene: TRBJ2-7; V gene: TRBV9; clone size: once; CDR3 protein: ASSVGGAGVQY
D gene: TRBD1; J gene: TRBJ2-3; V gene: TRBV30; clone size: NA; CDR3 protein: AWSVGTGADTQY